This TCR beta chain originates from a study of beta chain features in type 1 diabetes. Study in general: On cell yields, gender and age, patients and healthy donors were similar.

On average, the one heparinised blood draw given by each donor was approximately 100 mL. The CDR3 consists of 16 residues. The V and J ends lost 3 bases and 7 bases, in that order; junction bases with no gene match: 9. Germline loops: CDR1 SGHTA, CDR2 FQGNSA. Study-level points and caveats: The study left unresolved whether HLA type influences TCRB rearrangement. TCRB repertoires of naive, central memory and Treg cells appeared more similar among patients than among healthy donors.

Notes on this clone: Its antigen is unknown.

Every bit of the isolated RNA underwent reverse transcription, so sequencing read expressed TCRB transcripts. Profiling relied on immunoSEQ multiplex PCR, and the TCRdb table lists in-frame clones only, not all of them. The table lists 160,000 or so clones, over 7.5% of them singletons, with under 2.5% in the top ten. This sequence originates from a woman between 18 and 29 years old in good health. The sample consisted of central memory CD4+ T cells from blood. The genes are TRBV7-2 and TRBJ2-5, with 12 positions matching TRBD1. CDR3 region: CASSFFGTGGVGTQYF. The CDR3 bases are TGTGCCAGCAGCTTCTTCGGGACAGGGGGCGTGGGGACCCAGTACTTC.